Shown below are 30 T cell receptor beta chains from a single sample sequenced in a study of blood T cell repertoires in COVID-19. Data came from immunoSEQ multiplex PCR; TCRdb stores just in-frame clones and leaves some out. In the table there are 200,000 to 300,000 clones, around 86% of which are singletons. The sequenced sample consisted of peripheral blood. Receptors were obtained from a woman of 80 years or more with COVID-19, enrolled during active disease.

The V call is TRBV4-1, the J call TRBJ2-2, with D possibly TRBD1 on 6 matching bases. Germline V gene data show CDR1 as MGHRA and CDR2 as YSYEKL. Trimming removed 2 bases from V and 4 bases from J, with 8 bases in between. CDR3 size: 14 residues. Here the CDR3 reads CASSQNRVTGELFF. CDR3 coding DNA: TGCGCCAGCAGCCAAAACAGGGTCACCGGGGAGCTGTTTTTT.

The V gene is TRBV19, the J gene TRBJ1-1; 9 bases line up with TRBD1. Per germline, CDR1 LNHDA and CDR2 SQIVND (reference sequence). The trim removed 8 bases at V and 6 bases at J, leaving 16 bases unmatched. The CDR3 loop spans 16 amino acids. This chain's CDR3 is CASLNRGTGKGAEAFF. The CDR3 nucleotides read TGTGCCAGTCTTAACCGGGGGACAGGGAAAGGCGCTGAAGCTTTCTTT. The full variable domain, rest sourced from reference TRBV19 and TRBJ1-1, is DGGITQSPKYLFRKEGQNVTLSCEQNLNHDAMYWYRQDPGQGLRLIYYSQIVNDFQKGDIAEGYSVSREKKESFPLTVTSAQKNPTAFYLCASLNRGTGKGAEAFFGQGTRLTVV.

J is TRBJ1-2 and V is TRBV18; 8 nucleotides align to TRBD1. Trimming at V came to 3 bases and at J to 5 bases, leaving 8 bases not matched to a gene. The CDR3 is 15 residues long. Per the germline V gene, CDR1 is KGHSH and CDR2 is LQKENI. CDR3 DNA: TGTGCCAGCTCACCTGGACAGGGCCAGATATATGGCTACACCTTC. It specifies CASSPGQGQIYGYTF. The variable domain in full, completed from reference TRBV18 and TRBJ1-2, reads NAGVMQNPRHLVRRRGQEARLRCSPMKGHSHVYWYRQLPEEGLKFMVYLQKENIIDESGMPKERFSAEFPKEGPSILRIQQVVRGDSAAYFCASSPGQGQIYGYTFGSGTRLTVV.

J is TRBJ2-5 and V is TRBV5-1, with 11 bases matching TRBD2. Germline V gives CDR1 SGHRS, CDR2 YFSETQ. Trimming took 6 bases from V and 5 from J; bases not matched to a gene: 3. This CDR3 has 13 amino acids. DNA for the CDR3: TGCGCCAGCACACTAGCGGGGGCTGAGACCCAGTACTTC. Its translation is CASTLAGAETQYF.

This rearrangement joins TRBV30 to TRBJ1-5; 11 bases are a match to TRBD1. The CDR3 has 15 residues. Losses at the gene ends were 0 bases for V and 6 bases for J; bases not matched to a gene: 4. Germline V gene sequence: CDR1 GTSNPN, CDR2 SVGIG (reference sequence). This chain's CDR3 is CAWSVGGQGVQPQHF. The CDR3 nucleotides read TGTGCCTGGAGTGTAGGGGGACAGGGGGTTCAGCCCCAGCATTTT.

This clone was seen a handful of times. The V call is TRBV4-1, the J call TRBJ1-1, with 8 bases fitting TRBD1. V dropped 2 bases and J dropped 13; count of bases not matched to a gene: 15. Germline V gene data show CDR1 as MGHRA and CDR2 as YSYEKL. This CDR3 comprises 15 residues. CDR3 DNA: TGCGCCAGCAGCCAATCCGACAGGGGCGACTCCCGGGGTTTCTTT. It encodes CASSQSDRGDSRGFF.

The chain has TRBV19 and TRBJ1-2; the D gene is possibly TRBD1 (5 bases). This CDR3 region has 15 residues. Germline CDR1 reads LNHDA; CDR2 reads SQIVND (reference sequence). V lost 2 bases and J 8 bases, leaving 18 bases between the germline ends. CDR3 nucleotide sequence: TGTGCCAGTAGTATAAAGGGCGGACGCACAGGAGGCTACACCTTC. Residues: CASSIKGGRTGGYTF.

This clone was observed a single time. CDR3 in amino acids: CAIRRGTDNEKLFF. CDR3 bases: TGTGCCATCAGGCGGGGGACGGATAACGAAAAACTGTTTTTT. The chain uses TRBV10-3 and TRBJ1-4, with a possible D match to TRBD1 (5 bases). CDR1 and CDR2 (germline): ENHRY, SYGVKD. The length of the CDR3 is 14 residues. V lost 6 bases to trimming and J lost 8 bases, with 16 bases between them.

The chain combines TRBV30 with TRBJ1-2; D unresolved. V lost 4 bases, J lost 2 bases, and 8 bases lay in between. The CDR3 is made up of 12 amino acids. Looked up from germline, CDR1 is GTSNPN and CDR2 is SVGIG (reference sequence). Here the CDR3 reads CAWTQVNYGYTF. The CDR3, as DNA: TGTGCCTGGACTCAGGTGAACTATGGCTACACCTTC.

The chain employs TRBV18 and TRBJ2-5; maybe TRBD1 (6 bases). The germline V gene has CDR1 KGHSH and CDR2 LQKENI. V gave up 0 bases and J gave up 4 bases, with 15 bases separating them. The CDR3 has 16 residues. CDR3 sequence reads: CASSPPGAGIPETQYF. The CDR3 nucleotides are TGTGCCAGCTCACCACCGGGGGCCGGCATTCCAGAGACCCAGTACTTC.

The rearrangement uses TRBV5-1 and TRBJ1-3; D may be TRBD1 (5 bases). Germline V gives CDR1 SGHRS, CDR2 YFSETQ. Trimming shortened V by 5 bases and J by 0 bases, and 12 bases separated the two germline ends. The length of the CDR3 is 15 residues. CDR3 in amino acids: CASSFGGISGNTIYF. CDR3 sequence (DNA): TGCGCCAGCAGTTTCGGGGGAATCTCTGGAAACACCATATATTTT. The whole variable domain, filled in from reference TRBV5-1 and TRBJ1-3, reads KAGVTQTPRYLIKTRGQQVTLSCSPISGHRSVSWYQQTPGQGLQFLFEYFSETQRNKGNFPGRFSGRQFSNSRSEMNVSTLELGDSALYLCASSFGGISGNTIYFGEGSWLTVV.

The J gene is TRBJ1-2, the V gene TRBV18, with 7 bases that match TRBD1. This CDR3 has 14 residues. V lost 5 bases, J lost 8 bases, and 11 bases stayed unmatched. The germline CDR1 and CDR2 sequences are KGHSH and LQKENI. The CDR3 loop is CASSVLTGSDGYTF. CDR3 coding DNA: TGTGCCAGCTCAGTTCTGACAGGGTCTGACGGCTACACCTTC.

The rearrangement joins TRBV3-1 (or the pseudogene TRBV3-2) to TRBJ2-1; maybe TRBD1 (5 bases). V was clipped by 3 bases and J by 4 bases, with 13 bases between them. This CDR3 is 15 amino acids long. Germline V gene sequence: CDR1 LGHDT, CDR2 YNNKEL (reference sequence). Here the CDR3 reads CASSQGQGRYNEQFF. As DNA, the CDR3 is TGTGCCAGCAGCCAGGGGCAGGGAAGGTACAATGAGCAGTTCTTC.

This chain joins TRBV10-3 and TRBJ2-1; 10 bases are a match to TRBD2. Germline values: CDR1 ENHRY, CDR2 SYGVKD. The CDR3 is 13 amino acids. V gave up 6 bases and J gave up 10 bases; unmatched junction bases: 6. Here the CDR3 DNA reads TGTGCCATCAGGACTAGCGGGCCCCTAGAGCAGTTCTTC. It encodes CAIRTSGPLEQFF.

The J gene is TRBJ1-1, the V gene TRBV7-6; 7 bases match TRBD1. Unmatched junction bases numbered 3, after V lost 1 base and J lost 1 base. Germline V gives CDR1 SGHVS, CDR2 FNYEAQ. The CDR3 runs 15 residues. This chain's CDR3 is CASSLGRTGNTEAFF. CDR3 sequence (DNA): TGTGCCAGCAGCTTAGGTAGGACAGGGAACACTGAAGCTTTCTTT.

J is TRBJ1-3 and V is TRBV15; possibly TRBD1 for D (5 bases). Germline-derived CDR1 and CDR2 are LNHNV and YYDKDF (reference sequence). CDR3 length equals 15 residues. With 0 bases removed from V and 2 bases from J, the gap between germline ends came to 8 bases. The CDR3 sequence is CATSRDRVTGNTIYF. The CDR3 DNA follows: TGTGCCACCAGCAGAGACAGGGTGACTGGAAACACCATATATTTT.

The chain joins TRBV6-6 to TRBJ2-2, with TRBD1 identical over 10 bases. Germline trimming cut 0 bases from V and 8 bases from J; bases unmatched to any gene: 6. The CDR3 extends over 16 amino acids. In germline, CDR1 is MNHNY, CDR2 SVGAGI (reference sequence). CDR3 region: CASSYSGQGEEGELFF. The CDR3 nucleotides read TGTGCCAGCAGTTACTCCGGACAGGGGGAGGAAGGGGAGCTGTTTTTT.

The CDR3 region has the DNA TGTGCCAGCAGTCTATTTGGGGGGGGCCATGAAAAACTGTTTTTT. This encodes CASSLFGGGHEKLFF. The V and J genes are TRBV28 and TRBJ1-4, with TRBD1 as a possible D gene (6 bases). Germline V CDR1 and CDR2: MDHEN, SYDVKM. Trimming shortened V by 5 bases and J by 6 bases, and 16 bases separated the two germline ends. This CDR3 has 15 amino acids. The full variable domain, its missing parts supplied by reference TRBV28 and TRBJ1-4, is DVKVTQSSRYLVKRTGEKVFLECVQDMDHENMFWYRQDPGLGLRLIYFSYDVKMKEKGDIPEGYSVSREKKERFSLILESASTNQTSMYLCASSLFGGGHEKLFFGSGTQLSVL.

To note about this clone: The sample contains more than one DNA sequence encoding this CDR3. The chain links TRBV27 to TRBJ2-2; TRBD1 aligns across 9 bases. The length of the CDR3 is 14 residues. Trimming cost V 5 bases and J 5 bases; bases outside gene matches: 3. CDR1 and CDR2 (germline): MNHEY, SMNVEV (reference sequence). CDR3 DNA: TGTGCCAGCAGTCGAGACAGGGGGACCGGGGAGCTGTTTTTT. This encodes CASSRDRGTGELFF.

The gene calls are TRBV5-1 and TRBJ1-2; no firm D call. CDR3 size: 14 residues. Germline V CDR1 and CDR2: SGHRS, YFSETQ. Trimming stripped 0 bases from V and 8 bases from J, with 14 bases between. CDR3 protein: CASSLAGLTDGYTF. The CDR3 DNA reads as TGCGCCAGCAGCTTGGCGGGGTTAACGGACGGCTACACCTTC.

The rearrangement links TRBV5-4 to TRBJ1-5, with 7 nucleotides matching TRBD1. With 0 bases clipped from V and 9 bases from J, the junction kept 18 bases outside the gene matches. The length of the CDR3 is 18 residues. The germline V gene has CDR1 SGHNT and CDR2 YYREEE (reference sequence). The CDR3 reads CASSLGLGQGERSGPQHF. The CDR3 nucleotides are TGTGCCAGCAGCTTGGGTCTCGGGCAGGGGGAACGGAGTGGGCCCCAGCATTTT.

The chain has TRBV7-2 and TRBJ1-2, with 7 bases aligning to TRBD1. Germline V lookup: CDR1 SGHTA, CDR2 FQGNSA. J lost 5 bases, V lost 3 bases, and 9 bases had no gene match. The CDR3 loop spans 15 amino acids. The CDR3 DNA reads as TGTGCCAGCAGCTTTAGCCCGACAGGGTTTTATGGCTACACCTTC. Protein sequence: CASSFSPTGFYGYTF. The whole variable domain, remainder taken from reference TRBV7-2 and TRBJ1-2, is GAGVSQSPSNKVTEKGKDVELRCDPISGHTALYWYRQSLGQGLEFLIYFQGNSAPDKSGLPSDRFSAERTGGSVSTLTIQRTQQEDSAVYLCASSFSPTGFYGYTFGSGTRLTVV.

The chain is built from TRBV18 and TRBJ2-5; TRBD2 aligns across 8 bases. This CDR3 comprises 15 residues. CDR1 KGHSH and CDR2 LQKENI come from the germline V gene. V gave up 2 bases and J gave up 2 bases; unmatched junction bases: 4. The CDR3 DNA follows: TGTGCCAGCTCACCAATAGCGGGGCTACAAGAGACCCAGTACTTC. Protein: CASSPIAGLQETQYF.

The V gene is TRBV21-1, the J gene TRBJ1-1; the table's D gene call, TRBD1, was not cross checked with the DNA. TRBV21-1 represents a pseudogene. The CDR3 is 18 residues long. CDR3 loop: CASSKPFISGTVNTEAFF. In nucleotides, the CDR3 is TGTGCCAGCAGCAAACCCTTTATTTCGGGGACAGTGAACACTGAAGCTTTCTTT.

The J gene is TRBJ2-1, the V gene TRBV12-2; the table calls TRBD1, which could not be checked here. TRBV12-2 is flagged as a pseudogene. The CDR3 is made up of 17 amino acids. The CDR3 nucleotides read TGTGCAAGTCGCTTAGGGGATGCAGGGGCTCCGTACAATGAGCAGTTCTTC. This encodes CASRLGDAGAPYNEQFF.

This chain connects TRBV5-4 to TRBJ2-7, with 8 positions matching TRBD1. Germline V gives CDR1 SGHNT, CDR2 YYREEE (reference sequence). V dropped 0 bases and J dropped 3; count of bases not matched to a gene: 5. The CDR3 totals 15 residues. CDR3 in amino acids: CASSLAGTGVYEQYF. CDR3 nucleotides: TGTGCCAGCAGCTTGGCCGGGACAGGAGTCTACGAGCAGTACTTC.

The chain links TRBV6-1 to TRBJ1-6; a weak D match, TRBD1 (6 bases). Germline V gene data show CDR1 as MNHNS and CDR2 as SASEGT. V was shortened by 2 bases and J by 7 bases, with 12 bases between the two germline ends. The CDR3 extends over 15 amino acids. CDR3 region: CASSERGRGNSPLHF. The CDR3 DNA sequence: TGTGCCAGCAGTGAAAGGGGAAGGGGGAATTCACCCCTCCACTTT.

The chain couples TRBV5-6 to TRBJ1-1; 8 nucleotides agree with TRBD1. V lost 0 bases to trimming and J lost 8 bases; unmatched junction nucleotides: 0. The germline gives CDR1 SGHDT, CDR2 YYEEEE. This CDR3 region has 12 residues. The CDR3 protein is CASSLDRGEAFF. CDR3 nucleotide sequence: TGTGCCAGCAGCTTGGACAGGGGGGAAGCTTTCTTT. The full variable domain, in which reference TRBV5-6 and TRBJ1-1 provide the parts outside the CDR3, is DAGVTQSPTHLIKTRGQQVTLRCSPKSGHDTVSWYQQALGQGPQFIFQYYEEEERQRGNFPDRFSGHQFPNYSSELNVNALLLGDSALYLCASSLDRGEAFFGQGTRLTVV.

This clone was seen just once. The chain has TRBV18 and TRBJ2-7, with D possibly TRBD1 on 5 matching bases. Germline CDR1 is KGHSH and CDR2 is LQKENI. V was shortened by 3 bases and J by 3 bases, with 9 bases between the two germline ends. CDR3 size: 13 residues. The CDR3 bases are TGTGCCAGCTCACCGGGGCAGATCTACGAGCAGTACGTC. It encodes CASSPGQIYEQYV.

This chain links TRBV18 with TRBJ2-3; a possible D gene is TRBD2 (6 bases). The germline CDR1 and CDR2 sequences are KGHSH and LQKENI. Trimming cost V 6 bases and J 6 bases, with 19 bases left between them. CDR3 length equals 15 residues. The CDR3 protein is CASSVNAGRGDTQYF. The CDR3 DNA follows: TGTGCCAGCTCCGTTAACGCGGGGCGCGGGGATACGCAGTATTTT.